The entry below gives a single T cell receptor (beta chain) sequence along with its context. Its antigen has not been determined. One base away there is no much larger clone; base qualities are not given. The data were taken from a study of cytomegalovirus exposure and HLA in healthy donors (dated 2017 in TCRdb). Regarding the complete study: An earlier analysis of fewer than 750 of the donors reported 276 Gb of sequence data and 117 million unique TCR beta sequences obtained from some 200 million T cells. An early release that covered around 590 HLA-typed donors contained approximately 300 gigabases of sequencing data and tens of millions of unique TCR sequences. Of the 300 to 500 genotyped donors, 65% to 90% were placed in the genetic ancestry cluster associated with self-reported Caucasian donors. The study was designed to test whether signatures of past pathogen exposure could be identified by cataloging public T cell receptors. The T cell repertoires of 666 subjects were profiled by immunosequencing and related to cytomegalovirus serostatus. A separate validation cohort of 100 to 150 different subjects was used in addition to the roughly 700-subject first cohort. High-throughput TCR immunosequencing, statistical association of individual TCRs with disease status, and machine learning were combined to predict cytomegalovirus infection status. A later analysis re-analyzed previously published TCR beta repertoires from 600 to 850 donors and added high-resolution HLA genotyping to study TCR occurrence patterns. In the later analysis, no new phenotypic data were used to find candidate immune exposures; instead, reliance was placed on TCR beta sequences and their occurrence across donors. In an earlier analysis of 587 of the donors, high-throughput TCR beta sequencing was used to judge whether each TCR beta V gene segment behaved as functional or pseudogenic. Donor age, sex, ethnicity and CMV serostatus were compiled together with the repertoire data. In a later genetic analysis, genome-wide SNP genotypes for about three fifths of the 666 donors were used, and that subset was treated as a discovery cohort. Every discovery cohort repertoire had been produced on one sequencing platform. HLA typing covered class I and class II loci at four-digit resolution. The number of donors typed differed by locus, with about 629-630 for A, B, C, DRB1 and DQB1, roughly 520 for DQA1, 600 to 610 for DPA1, and 450 to 480 for DPB1. Several DR-DQ haplotypes were treated as single units for association and clustering because of strong linkage in the cohort. Among 398 genotyped donors of the cohort, an average of 235,054 unique TCR beta nucleotide sequences were sequenced per donor, approximately 20% of them non-productive. On the study overall, not on this receptor specifically: Linkage disequilibrium might explain the correlated functional status among segregating V segments, but an unknown experimental factor could not be excluded. Because counts were too low, seventeen rarely observed V segments, including chromosome 9 orphons, were excluded from the earlier analysis of around 640 of the donors. Compared with the 666-donor mean, donors in an Asian-associated ancestry cluster had fewer N-insertions in productive TCRs, according to a later genetic analysis. A later analysis found that HLA-associated TCR beta chains were more clonally expanded and had lower generation probabilities than equally common non-associated chains. Cytomegalovirus status was reported to be diagnosed by the classifier with high specificity and sensitivity in both the original and validation cohorts. This cohort had only TCR beta chains sequenced, and the lack of alpha or paired-chain data limited which features could be detected. In a later analysis, 16,951 TCR beta sequences were associated with specific HLA alleles at a false discovery rate of 0.05. Some IMGT-functional V segments, including TRBV6-2 and TRBV6-3, could not be told apart with the 87-base-pair reads, so those segments were excluded. An association between a missense DCLRE1C variant and V-gene and J-gene trimming of TCR beta chains was found in a later genetic analysis and replicated in an independent cohort. A cluster of highly shared sequence variants was judged likely to be a technical artifact of the sequencing pipeline. A further reported finding was that TCR beta sequences accurately predicted the HLA-A and HLA-B alleles for most subjects in the first cohort. In an earlier analysis of 450 to 750 of the donors, most TCR beta V segments appeared in productive rearrangements about 90% or about 30% of the time, broadly matching IMGT annotations. A total of 150 to 200 TCR beta chains were listed by the study as associated with cytomegalovirus. Roughly uniform sequencing depth across donors was assumed in presence/absence analyses, although this assumption may not hold. Because HLA typing was unavailable for some donors at each locus, only the typed subset was used in association tests. A few of the identified cytomegalovirus-associated TCR beta chains were confirmed in vitro to be specific for cytomegalovirus antigens. In a later analysis, TCR association rates were found to vary across HLA loci, with the most associated TCRs seen for DRB1 alleles and the fewest for HLA-C alleles. Most TCR sequences were observed very rarely across donors, whereas some public TCRs were present in many individuals. CMV serostatus was the only immune exposure information available for the cohort. The authors suggested that the approach could potentially be extended to other disease states and immunological phenotypes. In a later analysis, several top co-occurrence clusters were reported to appear linked to parvovirus B19, influenza, CMV and Epstein-Barr virus. Assigning TCR associations to individual alleles was difficult when HLA alleles, especially DR and DQ, strongly co-occurred. Most CMV-associated TCR beta chains appeared to be HLA-restricted in a later analysis, and the HLA associations seemed to be driven largely by CMV exposure.

The cohort consisted of 666 healthy bone marrow donors. All cohort members were sampled while nominally healthy, although unrecorded immune exposures were likely present. The donor was CMV seropositive and was included in the group of 290 or so seropositive cohort members. A peripheral blood sample was collected from each donor, and TCR beta sequencing was performed on peripheral blood mononuclear cells. The Qiagen DNeasy Blood Extraction Kit was used to extract genomic DNA from the blood cell samples. The method was the immunoSEQ multiplex PCR assay. For the multiplex PCR, a mixture combining 60 forward primers for TCR Vbeta segments and 13 reverse primers for TCR Jbeta segments was used. The CDR3 region of rearranged TCR beta genes was amplified from genomic DNA with a multiplex PCR assay. The amplified TCR beta libraries were sequenced on the Illumina HiSeq System as 87-base-pair reads. The study's processing was this. In a later analysis, around 80 million unique TCR beta chains were counted across the approximately 640 repertoires, and roughly 11 million of these chains were shared by at least two donors. To remove PCR and sequencing errors, raw reads were error-corrected and collapsed into unique sequences using a nearest-neighbor algorithm that merged closely related sequences. Alignment of CDR3 sequences to IMGT reference sequences was used to assign V, D and J gene segments. Each retained sequence needed at least a six-nucleotide match to both a V gene segment and a J gene segment. Rearrangements were classified as productive when the CDR3 lacked stop codons and remained in frame with V and J, and all other rearrangements were classified as non-productive. CDR3 was defined by IMGT convention, running from the second conserved V-encoded cysteine to the conserved J-encoded phenylalanine. The earlier analysis of a few hundred of the donors excluded sequences that lacked an unambiguous match to a single V gene segment. An earlier analysis of 587 of the donors classified V segments as functional when productive rearrangements were above 56.7% and as segregating when the standard deviation between donors was above 5%. A statistical classification framework was built to diagnose cytomegalovirus status from the catalog of TCR beta chain sequences. A later analysis assigned V and J genes by comparing TCR nucleotide sequences with IMGT/GENE-DB human TR gene sequences. In a later analysis, CDR3 sequences and most-parsimonious VDJ recombination scenarios were assigned using the TCRdist pipeline. In a later analysis, every TCR beta chain was defined by the combination of its CDR3 amino acid sequence and its V-gene family, and reads without a unique V-gene family were dropped. In a later analysis, around 650 highly shared, low-generation-probability nucleotide sequences were removed to address suspected cross-contamination and a sequencing artifact. In a later analysis, a clonal expansion index was calculated for each public chain from normalized within-repertoire ranks of inferred template counts. In a later analysis, generation probabilities were computed using a VDJ recombination model fitted to out-of-frame rearrangements, and the results were checked against IGoR. In a later analysis, TCR-TCR, TCR-HLA and TCR-CMV co-occurrence was scored with hypergeometric tests, and a repertoire-size bias correction was applied to TCR pairs. A later analysis estimated false discovery rates by permuting HLA or CMV assignments 20 times. In a later analysis, co-occurring TCRs were grouped using DBSCAN, and TCRdist sequence similarity was added for clustering within HLA-allele-positive subsets. Co-occurrence clustering excluded repertoires with fewer than 30,000 or more than 120,000 public chains, plus five with anomalous nucleotide sharing. TCRdb holds this immuneACCESS table with in-frame rearrangements only. Some clones are missing; in checked studies, unresolved V genes explain under half, and the rest has no known cause. The DNA gave D and trimming, while V, J and clone size come from that table. The sample data list tens of thousands of clones, and 70% of these were observed just once. Together, the top ten hold less than 10% of the sample.

V ends up 4 bases short and J 3 bases short, with an unmatched junction base count of 3. Taken from the germline V gene, the CDR1 and CDR2 loops are MDHEN and SYDVKM. The CDR3 runs 14 residues from the cysteine to the phenylalanine. Only the CDR3 DNA stays, 42 bases, in frame from base 1. The chain couples TRBV28 to TRBJ1-3; the junction holds 7 bases that match TRBD1. The sample consisted of PBMCs. This TCR was sampled from a woman aged 50 to 60 in good health and CMV-seropositive. The DNA sequence is given as TGTGCCAGCAGTTCTCAGGGGGTTGGAAACACCATATATTTT. This is translated as CASSSQGVGNTIYF.